The T cell receptor beta chain under discussion was sequenced for a study of blood T cell repertoires in COVID-19. Participants' reported clinical history set cohort assignment. Assay used: immunoSEQ multiplex PCR; TCRdb lists only in-frame clones, some missing. This table has 260,000 or so clones, 83% appearing once. Sequenced sample: PBMCs or T cells enriched from blood (not recorded which). The receptor's source is a woman between 40 and 50 years old who had been exposed to COVID-19.

The CDR3 loop reads CASSQEYSGGNTIYF. CDR3 DNA: TGTGCCAGCAGCCAAGAGTATTCCGGTGGAAACACCATATATTTT. The chain combines TRBV4-2 with TRBJ1-3; no firm D call. The CDR3 has 15 amino acids. The V and J ends lost 0 bases and 3 bases respectively, with 9 bases between them. The germline gives CDR1 LGHNA, CDR2 YNFKEQ.